The 20 T cell receptor beta chains reported below all come from one sample, sequenced in a study of blood T cell repertoires in COVID-19. Sequencing was performed with immunoSEQ multiplex PCR; in TCRdb, only in-frame clones are kept and a portion is missing. The sample records around 30,000 clones, more than 75% being singletons. The sequenced material came from peripheral blood. Receptors originate from a woman between 65 and 79 years old with acute or convalescent COVID-19.

This clone has more than one count but fewer than ten. The chain carries TRBV28 and TRBJ2-1; 7 bases map to TRBD1. This CDR3 has 15 residues. The trim removed 6 bases at V and 0 bases at J, leaving 5 bases unmatched. Germline values: CDR1 MDHEN, CDR2 SYDVKM. CDR3 protein: CASSPTGSSYNEQFF. Here the CDR3 DNA reads TGTGCCAGCAGCCCGACAGGGAGCTCCTACAATGAGCAGTTCTTC.

V and J are TRBV2 and TRBJ2-1; possibly TRBD2 for D (5 bases). V dropped 1 base and J dropped 15 bases, with 19 bases sitting between them. Germline V gene data show CDR1 as SNHLY and CDR2 as FYNNEI. The CDR3 length is 14 residues. CDR3 bases: TGTGCCAGCAGTGAAGACCAAGGAGGCCTTCTGGGGTTCTTC. This encodes CASSEDQGGLLGFF.

A few counts support this clone. This chain joins TRBV19 and TRBJ2-4; possibly TRBD2 for D (5 bases). Per the germline V gene, CDR1 is LNHDA and CDR2 is SQIVND (reference sequence). The CDR3 extends over 15 amino acids. Trimming removed 3 bases from V and 2 bases from J, with 11 bases in between. CDR3 sequence reads: CASSMPSNSKNIQYF. Here the CDR3 DNA reads TGTGCCAGTAGTATGCCTAGCAACTCCAAAAACATTCAGTACTTC.

The chain links TRBV28 to TRBJ2-1, with 8 bases lining up with TRBD2. With V trimmed by 6 bases and J by 2 bases, 3 bases remained unmatched. Germline CDR1 is MDHEN and CDR2 is SYDVKM. The length of the CDR3 is 14 residues. In DNA, the CDR3 is TGTGCCAGCAGATCGGGACTAGCCTACAATGAGCAGTTCTTC. Protein product: CASRSGLAYNEQFF.

This chain connects TRBV14 to TRBJ2-5, with 7 bases lining up with TRBD1. Trimming took 4 bases from V and 5 from J; bases not matched to a gene: 4. This CDR3 is 13 amino acids long. The V gene's germline CDR1 is SGHDN and CDR2 FVKESK. CDR3 in DNA: TGTGCCAGCAGCCGGGGACAGTGGGAGACCCAGTACTTC. As protein: CASSRGQWETQYF.

The rearrangement links TRBV28 to TRBJ1-2, with TRBD1 matching 10 bases. The CDR3 has 16 residues. V lost 6 bases to trimming and J lost 1 base; unmatched junction nucleotides: 8. Per the germline V gene, CDR1 is MDHEN and CDR2 is SYDVKM. For the CDR3, the DNA is TGTGCCAGCAGGGGGGACAGGGGAAGAGTTAACTATGGCTACACCTTC. Translated, it gives CASRGDRGRVNYGYTF.

The chain couples TRBV27 to TRBJ2-7; D uncertain. Trimming cost V 4 bases and J 3 bases, with 10 bases left between them. CDR1 and CDR2 from the germline V gene are MNHEY and SMNVEV (reference sequence). The CDR3 is made up of 13 amino acids. The CDR3 spells CASSWAKHYEQYF. DNA of the CDR3: TGTGCCAGCAGTTGGGCGAAGCACTACGAGCAGTACTTC.

The V and J genes are TRBV6-9 and TRBJ2-3, with 10 bases aligning to TRBD2. The CDR3 contains 16 residues. J was trimmed by 5 bases and V by 3 bases; bases with no gene match: 8. Germline V lookup: CDR1 MNHGY, CDR2 SVAAGI. CDR3 coding DNA: TGTGCCAGCAGTTACCCAAGCGGGAGGGCCGGAGATACGCAGTATTTT. Residues: CASSYPSGRAGDTQYF.

Note on this clone: No conserved phenylalanine or tryptophan is present at the end of the CDR3, so a read error is the likely explanation. No DNA is shown, since the ends of the CDR3 on it are uncertain; the CDR3 is the one TCRdb lists. J is TRBJ1-1 and V is TRBV29-1. Per germline, CDR1 SQVTM and CDR2 ANQGSEA. The CDR3 contains 12 residues when both ends are counted. The CDR3 is CSVDGGGRRVLD.

The chain employs TRBV6-5 and TRBJ1-2; 8 nucleotides agree with TRBD1. CDR3 length equals 13 residues. Germline CDR1 MNHEY, CDR2 SVGAGI. Trimming cost V 5 bases and J 2 bases; bases outside gene matches: 1. CDR3 in amino acids: CASSRDRNYGYTF. In DNA form, the CDR3 reads TGTGCCAGCAGTCGGGACAGGAACTATGGCTACACCTTC.

The V call is TRBV19, the J call TRBJ1-4, with unresolved D. The CDR3 spans 15 residues. Trimming left V 3 bases short and J 6 bases short, with 14 bases between. Germline V gene sequence: CDR1 LNHDA, CDR2 SQIVND (reference sequence). The CDR3 nucleotides are TGTGCCAGTAGTATCGTGGGAGGGTCAGATGAAAAACTGTTTTTT. Protein sequence: CASSIVGGSDEKLFF.

This clone was seen only once. V gene TRBV6-5 combines with J gene TRBJ1-2; 9 bases match TRBD1. Germline assignment: CDR1 MNHEY and CDR2 SVGAGI. CDR3 length: 13 amino acids. The V and J ends lost 8 bases and 3 bases, in that order; junction bases with no gene match: 4. CDR3 loop: CASSQGADYGYTF. The CDR3 DNA is TGTGCCAGCTCACAGGGGGCCGACTATGGCTACACCTTC.

The chain carries TRBV9 and TRBJ2-6; D ambiguous. V was shortened by 0 bases and J by 0 bases, with 7 bases between the two germline ends. CDR3 length: 16 amino acids. Germline V gene lookup returns CDR1 SGDLS and CDR2 YYNGEE. The CDR3 sequence: CASSVEPSSGANVLTF. The CDR3 DNA follows: TGTGCCAGCAGCGTAGAACCCAGCTCTGGGGCCAACGTCCTGACTTTC.

This sequence joins TRBV18 and TRBJ1-2, with 7 nucleotides matching TRBD1. V lost 1 base, J lost 3 bases, and 5 bases stayed unmatched. Per the germline V gene, CDR1 is KGHSH and CDR2 is LQKENI. The CDR3 covers 15 residues. The CDR3 spells CASSPRDRDDYGYTF. CDR3 nucleotide sequence: TGTGCCAGCTCACCACGAGACAGGGATGACTATGGCTACACCTTC.

The V gene is TRBV10-3, the J gene TRBJ2-2; possibly TRBD1 for D (6 bases). Germline V gene lookup returns CDR1 ENHRY and CDR2 SYGVKD. V was trimmed by 5 bases and J by 2 bases, leaving 9 bases between them. The CDR3 has 14 amino acids. CDR3 sequence reads: CAISRDINTGELFF. The CDR3 DNA reads TGTGCCATCAGTAGGGACATCAACACCGGGGAGCTGTTTTTT.

The chain uses TRBV6-5 and TRBJ1-2; D ambiguous. The V and J ends lost 2 bases and 4 bases respectively, with 11 bases between them. This CDR3 comprises 14 residues. Germline V lookup: CDR1 MNHEY, CDR2 SVGAGI. Here the CDR3 reads CASSYPGSTYGYTF. DNA of the CDR3: TGTGCCAGCAGTTACCCCGGGAGTACCTATGGCTACACCTTC.

The V gene is TRBV7-2, the J gene TRBJ1-6; TRBD1 agrees at 8 bases. CDR1 and CDR2 from the germline V gene are SGHTA and FQGNSA. The CDR3 runs to 14 residues. The V gene end was trimmed by 2 bases and the J gene end by 7 bases; junction bases not matched to a gene: 1. The CDR3 DNA reads as TGTGCCAGCAGCTTACAGGGGGCGAATTCACCCCTCCACTTT. It encodes CASSLQGANSPLHF.

The chain recombines TRBV5-1 with TRBJ2-5; 16 bases are a match to TRBD2. Germline-derived CDR1 and CDR2 are SGHRS and YFSETQ. Losses at the gene ends were 5 bases for V and 2 bases for J; bases not matched to a gene: 6. The length of the CDR3 is 17 residues. CDR3 amino acids: CASRGTSGRVWQETQYF. The CDR3 DNA follows: TGCGCCAGCAGGGGGACTAGCGGGAGGGTGTGGCAAGAGACCCAGTACTTC.

CDR3 nucleotide sequence: TGTGCCAGCAGCTTAGTAGCTCAGGGATCCTACGAGCAGTACTTC. Encoded protein: CASSLVAQGSYEQYF. This sequence joins TRBV7-6 and TRBJ2-7; a possible D gene is TRBD1 (5 bases). The CDR3 loop spans 15 amino acids. Trimming stripped 1 base from V and 1 base from J, with 11 bases between. The germline V gene has CDR1 SGHVS and CDR2 FNYEAQ.

The CDR3 bases are TGCGCCAGCAGCCAACCCCTGGATCGAGGCAATGGCTACACCTTC. This sequence encodes CASSQPLDRGNGYTF. The J gene is TRBJ1-2, the V gene TRBV4-1; no firm D call. V was shortened by 2 bases and J by 6 bases, with 16 bases between the two germline ends. This CDR3 contains 15 residues. CDR1 and CDR2 (germline): MGHRA, YSYEKL.